This TCR beta chain derives from a study of T cells after yellow fever vaccination (dated by TCRdb to the late 2010s). Regarding the complete study: Libraries from fractions with low cell numbers were prepared with the SMART-Seq v4 Ultra Low Input RNA kit. Blood was drawn at multiple timepoints before and after primary and secondary immunization, with bulk PBMC replicates and cell subsets isolated. To follow T-cell clones before and after both primary and booster YFV17D yellow fever vaccination, bulk TCR alpha and beta repertoires underwent longitudinal sequencing. Two healthy male donors, one aged 18 to 30 and one aged 30 to 40 years, made up the cohort. What the authors observed across the whole study: A small fraction of clonotypes showed up in both the CD4 and CD8 compartments, probably as a result of convergent recombination. Most clones expanded after primary vaccination were re-detected after the booster (almost 98% of CD4 and 88% of CD8), suggesting broad memory maintenance. Only a couple of donors were included in the study, so the extent to which the findings can be generalized is limited. FACS-sorted repertoires could contain abundant contaminating clonotypes from the bulk population, so computational filtering was required. The secondary T-cell response was weaker than the primary response but faster, peaking on day 5 instead of day 15.

Comments on this clonotype: There is no known antigen for this receptor. The record has no base qualities; no much larger clone is one base away.

Synthesis of TCR cDNA relied on 5'RACE template switching, a step that introduced a universal primer site along with unique molecular identifiers. Priming of cDNA synthesis was performed from both the TCR alpha and TCR beta constant segments. Libraries were amplified in two PCR steps, with sample barcodes and sequencing adapters added in the second step. Libraries were sequenced on Illumina HiSeq 2500 (2x100 bp) or NovaSeq (2x150 bp). The original methods were these. MIGEC handled demultiplexing of reads and collapsing into UMI consensus sequences, while MiXCR performed V(D)J alignment. Using edgeR on replicate PBMC samples, clonotypes were called vaccine-responding if FDR was below 0.01 and the log2 fold change was above 5 up to day 15. Bulk clonotypes were assigned CD4 or CD8 identity according to which sequenced CD4 or CD8 repertoire held them at higher abundance. TCRdb reworked the public reads: Q25 trimming with fastp, MiXCR clone assembly, productive beta chains retained. Records with the same CDR3 protein are collapsed into one entry carrying the most frequent genes and DNA. In this record, the V and J calls reflect TCRdb's handling and not the investigators' own analysis. The sample contains some 600,000 distinct CDR3 sequences, over 9% of them found a single time. Jointly, the top ten make up approximately 15% of the sample.

The sample's treatment or condition label, in plain terms: live attenuated yellow fever vaccine strain. At every blood-draw timepoint, two biological replicates of bulk PBMCs were collected. A standard Ficoll-Paque protocol was used to isolate PBMCs from peripheral blood. TriZol was used to extract RNA from bulk PBMCs, from CD4 and CD8 fractions, and from dextramer-positive and dextramer-negative fractions. At the junction V is shortened by 4 bases and J by 5 bases, with 11 bases in between. CDR1 SGHTA and CDR2 FQGTGA are derived from the germline V gene. The CDR3 runs 13 amino acids, cysteine and phenylalanine included. Solely the CDR3 DNA is kept, with 39 bases framed from the first base.

The receptor's source is a man in his thirties or forties who received the YFV17D yellow fever vaccine. The V and J genes are TRBV7-3 and TRBJ2-5; a tentative D call is TRBD2 (5 bases match). This specimen consisted of PBMCs, obtained on the day of the yellow fever booster vaccination. The CDR3 in this case is CASSSTRGETQYF. The nucleotides read TGTGCCAGCAGCTCTACTCGCGGGGAGACCCAGTACTTC.